This TCR beta chain was observed in a study of T cell responses to AZD1222 COVID-19 vaccine. Study-wide findings and caveats: Females outnumbered males among donors, who were mostly white British; clonal diversity was possibly underestimated. Variant regions that are unmutated are reportedly the target of nearly half of spike-specific TCRs. In all cases, repertoires were sampled only after the peak T cell response. When two AZD1222 doses had been given, Spike-specific TCR breadth and depth rose.

Points on this clone: Its specificity is unknown.

Some clones are missing from TCRdb's copy, which holds only in-frame ones; the method was immunoSEQ multiplex PCR. The repertoire holds tens of thousands of clones, with about 78% as singletons. This CDR3 is built from 14 residues. V was shortened by 4 bases and J by 4 bases, with 10 bases between the two germline ends. CDR1 is SGHTA, CDR2 FQGNSA, per germline. The V call is TRBV7-2, the J call TRBJ2-2; TRBD1 is a possible D gene (6 bases). The specimen comprised peripheral blood, sampled on day 0 of AZD1222 vaccination. The receptor was isolated from an adult in good health. DNA of the CDR3: TGTGCCAGCAGCTACCTGGGGGCCACCGGGGAGCTGTTTTTT. Its translation: CASSYLGATGELFF.